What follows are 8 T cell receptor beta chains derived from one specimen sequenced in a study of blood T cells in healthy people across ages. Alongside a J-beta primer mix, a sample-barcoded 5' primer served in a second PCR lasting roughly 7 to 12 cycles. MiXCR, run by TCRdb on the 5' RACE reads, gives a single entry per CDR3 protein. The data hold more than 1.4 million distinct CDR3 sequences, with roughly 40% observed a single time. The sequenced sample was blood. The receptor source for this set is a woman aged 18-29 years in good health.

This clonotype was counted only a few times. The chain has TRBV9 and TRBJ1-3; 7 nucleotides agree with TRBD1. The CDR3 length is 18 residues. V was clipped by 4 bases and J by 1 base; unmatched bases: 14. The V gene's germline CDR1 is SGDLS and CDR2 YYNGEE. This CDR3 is CASSSRTGAPLSGNTIYF. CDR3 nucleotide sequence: TGTGCCAGCAGCTCCAGGACAGGAGCCCCCCTTTCTGGAAACACCATATATTTT.

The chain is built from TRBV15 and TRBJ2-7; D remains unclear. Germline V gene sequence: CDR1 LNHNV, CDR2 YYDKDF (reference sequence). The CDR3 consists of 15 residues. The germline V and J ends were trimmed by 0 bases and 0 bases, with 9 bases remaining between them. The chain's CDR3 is CATSRDFESSYEQYF. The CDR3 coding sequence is TGTGCCACCAGCAGAGATTTTGAGAGCTCCTACGAGCAGTACTTC.

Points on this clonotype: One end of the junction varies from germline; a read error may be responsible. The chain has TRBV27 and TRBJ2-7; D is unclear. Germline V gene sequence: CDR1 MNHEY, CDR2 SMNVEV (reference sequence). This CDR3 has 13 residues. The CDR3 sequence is CASSVSVIREQYF. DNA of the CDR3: TGTGCCAGCAGTGTATCGGTAATTCGAGAGCAGTACTTC.

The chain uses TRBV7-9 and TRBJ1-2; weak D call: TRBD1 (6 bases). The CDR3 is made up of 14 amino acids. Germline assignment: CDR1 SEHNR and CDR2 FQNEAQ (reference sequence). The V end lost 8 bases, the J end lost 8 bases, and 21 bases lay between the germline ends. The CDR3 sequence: CASLGAQSLGGYTF. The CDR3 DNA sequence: TGTGCCAGCTTGGGGGCCCAGTCCCTCGGGGGCTACACCTTC.

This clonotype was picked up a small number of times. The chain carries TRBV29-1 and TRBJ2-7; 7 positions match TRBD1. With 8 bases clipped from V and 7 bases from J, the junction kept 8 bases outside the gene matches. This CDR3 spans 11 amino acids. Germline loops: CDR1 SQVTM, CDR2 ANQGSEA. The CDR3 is CSWGQYNEQYF. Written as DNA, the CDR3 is TGCAGCTGGGGACAGTACAATGAGCAGTACTTC.

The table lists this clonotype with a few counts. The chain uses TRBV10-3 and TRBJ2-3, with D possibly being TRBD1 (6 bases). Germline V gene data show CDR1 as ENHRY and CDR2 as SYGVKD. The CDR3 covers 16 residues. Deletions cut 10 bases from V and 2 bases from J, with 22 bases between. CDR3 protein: CATALGASTFTDTQYF. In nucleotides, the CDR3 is TGTGCCACCGCCCTGGGGGCCTCAACTTTCACAGATACGCAGTATTTT.

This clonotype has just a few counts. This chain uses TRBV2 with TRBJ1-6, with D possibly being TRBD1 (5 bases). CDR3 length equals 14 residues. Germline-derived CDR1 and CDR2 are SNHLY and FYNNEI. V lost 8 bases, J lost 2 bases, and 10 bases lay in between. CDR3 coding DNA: TGTGCCAGCGCAGGACAAACCTATAATTCACCCCTCCACTTT. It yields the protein CASAGQTYNSPLHF. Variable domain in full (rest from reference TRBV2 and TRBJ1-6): EPEVTQTPSHQVTQMGQEVILRCVPISNHLYFYWYRQILGQKVEFLVSFYNNEISEKSEIFDDQFSVERPDGSNFTLKIRSTKLEDSAMYFCASAGQTYNSPLHFGNGTRLTVT.

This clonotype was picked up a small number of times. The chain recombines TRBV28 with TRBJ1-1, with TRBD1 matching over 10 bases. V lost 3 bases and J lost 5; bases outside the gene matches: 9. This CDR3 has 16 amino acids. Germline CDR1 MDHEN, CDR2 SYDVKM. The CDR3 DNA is TGTGCCAGCAGTTTTCTAGAAGGACAGGGGGGAACTGAAGCTTTCTTT. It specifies CASSFLEGQGGTEAFF.